This entry lists 14 T cell receptor beta chains sequenced from one sample in a study of identical twins. TCRdb used MiXCR to reprocess the 5' RACE reads, holding one entry per CDR3 protein. The table lists 400,000 to 550,000 distinct CDR3 sequences, roughly an eighth of them singletons. Another study also made use of these data, one on yellow fever vaccine responses in identical twins.

Sequenced material: CD4+ T cells sorted from blood. The receptors originated from a young woman in good health.

The chain links TRBV7-2 to TRBJ2-1, with D tentatively TRBD2 (10 bases). The germline V and J ends were trimmed by 3 bases and 10 bases, with 16 bases remaining between them. Germline V gene lookup returns CDR1 SGHTA and CDR2 FQGNSA. The CDR3 has 14 residues. This chain's CDR3 is CASSFSGGTGEQFF. For the CDR3, the DNA is TGTGCCAGCAGCTTTAGCGGGGGGACAGGGGAGCAGTTCTTC.

The rearrangement links TRBV20-1 to TRBJ2-4, with D possibly being TRBD1 or TRBD2 (5 bases each). Germline lookup yields CDR1 DFQATT and CDR2 SNEGSKA (reference sequence). The CDR3 totals 15 residues. The CDR3 DNA follows: TGCAGCTTTCAAAGGGGCGTCGAGGGGAAAAACATTCAGTACTTC. Encoded protein: CSFQRGVEGKNIQYF.

The sample holds many counts of this clonotype. The chain joins TRBV4-1 to TRBJ2-4, with D hard to call. This CDR3 has 15 amino acids. Trimming pared 0 bases from V and 0 bases from J, leaving 6 bases between. CDR1 is MGHRA and CDR2 is YSYEKL in the germline V gene. The CDR3 DNA follows: TGCGCCAGCAGCCAAGAGACCTTAGCCAAAAACATTCAGTACTTC. Translated, it gives CASSQETLAKNIQYF.

The genes are TRBV11-3 and TRBJ2-1, with a tentative D call TRBD2 (6 bases). Deletions cut 1 base from V and 4 bases from J, with 11 bases between. Per germline, CDR1 SGHNT and CDR2 YENEEA. This CDR3 region has 15 residues. The CDR3 loop reads CASSLGGNEYNEQFF. In DNA, the CDR3 is TGTGCCAGCAGCTTAGGCGGGAACGAATACAATGAGCAGTTCTTC.

This chain links TRBV6-6 with TRBJ2-7; D is perhaps TRBD1 (6 bases). CDR1 MNHNY and CDR2 SVGAGI come from the germline V gene (reference sequence). Trimming cost V 7 bases and J 6 bases, with 16 bases left between them. This CDR3 region has 13 residues. The CDR3, as DNA: TGTGCCAGCATAGACAGGTCAAGAAGCGAGCAGTACTTC. Its translation: CASIDRSRSEQYF.

The table lists this clonotype with a few counts. The chain joins TRBV5-1 to TRBJ2-7; the match to TRBD1 covers 8 bases. The V gene's germline CDR1 is SGHRS and CDR2 YFSETQ. The CDR3 covers 14 residues. The V and J ends lost 4 bases and 0 bases, in that order; junction bases with no gene match: 3. The CDR3: CASSVTGDSYEQYF. CDR3 nucleotides: TGCGCCAGCAGCGTGACAGGGGACTCCTACGAGCAGTACTTC.

A few counts support this clonotype. The V and J genes are TRBV6-5 and TRBJ2-5; TRBD1 matches at 8 bases. Germline CDR1 reads MNHEY; CDR2 reads SVGAGI. This CDR3 spans 16 amino acids. After removal of 0 bases from V and 5 bases from J, the junction contained 8 bases not matched to a gene. CDR3 sequence (DNA): TGTGCCAGCAGTTACTCTCCGGACAGGGTAAAGGAGACCCAGTACTTC. It codes for CASSYSPDRVKETQYF.

This clonotype was detected a few times. V gene TRBV20-1 combines with J gene TRBJ2-3; D is ambiguous. This CDR3 spans 11 amino acids. Trimming stripped 5 bases from V and 1 base from J, with 4 bases between. Germline assignment: CDR1 DFQATT and CDR2 SNEGSKA (reference sequence). Here the CDR3 DNA reads TGCAGTGCTCCCCGCACAGATACGCAGTATTTT. It codes for CSAPRTDTQYF.

This clonotype was recorded many times. V usage is TRBV3-1 and J usage is TRBJ1-5; the D is unclear. The CDR3 totals 13 residues. From germline, CDR1 is LGHDT and CDR2 YNNKEL (reference sequence). V was cut by 3 bases and J by 7 bases, with 10 bases left in between. CDR3 residues: CASSHGGRQPQHF. CDR3 DNA: TGTGCCAGCAGCCATGGTGGGCGACAGCCCCAGCATTTT.

The rearrangement uses TRBV20-1 and TRBJ2-3, with D perhaps TRBD1 (5 bases). The CDR3 covers 14 residues. Germline CDR1 DFQATT, CDR2 SNEGSKA (reference sequence). V was shortened by 3 bases and J by 3 bases, with 13 bases between the two germline ends. The CDR3: CSASARAWTDTQYF. The CDR3 region has the DNA TGCAGTGCTAGTGCCAGGGCGTGGACAGATACGCAGTATTTT.

A word on this clonotype: With a much larger clone just one base away, this may be a read error. The conserved phenylalanine or tryptophan is not found at the CDR3 terminus, so this likely reflects a read error. Written as DNA, the CDR3 is TGCGCCAGCGCCCAGGGGGGACAAAACAATGAGCAGTTCTCC. As protein: CASAQGGQNNEQFS. The chain employs TRBV5-1 and TRBJ2-1, with D perhaps matching TRBD1 (7 bases). Germline V CDR1 and CDR2: SGHRS, YFSETQ. The V gene lost 7 bases and the J gene lost 5 bases, with 16 bases spanning the gap. CDR3 size: 14 residues.

This clonotype was detected only a few times. The rearrangement joins TRBV21-1 to TRBJ2-1; the D call TRBD2 from the table was never checked on the DNA. TRBV21-1 is a pseudogene locus. CDR3 length: 14 amino acids. This CDR3 reads CASAFRAQTNEQFF. Written as DNA, the CDR3 is TGTGCCAGCGCCTTTCGGGCCCAAACTAATGAGCAGTTCTTC.

A few counts support this clonotype. The chain employs TRBV6-5 and TRBJ2-7; TRBD1 matches at 9 bases. V lost 2 bases, J lost 5 bases, and 10 bases stayed unmatched. This CDR3 has 16 amino acids. Looked up from germline, CDR1 is MNHEY and CDR2 is SVGAGI. Written as DNA, the CDR3 is TGTGCCAGCAGTTACGTGACCGGGACAGGGTCGAACGAGCAGTACTTC. This sequence encodes CASSYVTGTGSNEQYF.

This clonotype was recorded a few times. This chain connects TRBV28 to TRBJ2-3; D is unclear. The CDR3 is made up of 15 amino acids. Germline V CDR1 and CDR2: MDHEN, SYDVKM. V was shortened by 5 bases and J by 2 bases, with 14 bases between the two germline ends. CDR3 nucleotide sequence: TGTGCCAGCAGTCCCCAGGAATGGGACACAGATACGCAGTATTTT. Amino acid sequence: CASSPQEWDTDTQYF.